The entry below gives a single TCR beta chain sequence along with its context. The antigen is not known. This sample was included in a study of cytomegalovirus exposure and HLA in healthy donors. Study-level background: As an earlier analysis found, around 200 million T cells yielded some 120 million unique TCR beta sequences. General study findings and limits: Association of a missense DCLRE1C variant with TCR beta V- and J-gene trimming was reported in a later analysis. Earlier findings revealed that most TCR beta V segments proved productive either about 90% or about 30% of the time. Looking again later, the authors saw that most CMV-associated TCR beta chains seemed HLA-restricted.

PCR was performed using 60 Vbeta and 13 Jbeta primers. Here immunoSEQ multiplex PCR was the method, and the copy in TCRdb shows in-frame clones only, minus some. The table lists around 150,000 clones, approximately 78% of them singletons, with approximately 3.1% in the top ten. The sequence was obtained from a woman between 40 and 50 years old in good health and CMV-seronegative. Sequences were obtained from PBMCs.

CDR3 amino acids: CASSERPGAGANVLTF. Written as DNA, the CDR3 is TGTGCCAGCAGTGAAAGACCAGGGGCTGGGGCCAACGTCCTGACTTTC. The rearrangement joins TRBV6-1 to TRBJ2-6; possibly TRBD1 for D (6 bases). Germline assignment: CDR1 MNHNS and CDR2 SASEGT. The V end was cut by 2 bases, the J end by 2 bases, with 10 bases between. The CDR3 is 16 residues long.